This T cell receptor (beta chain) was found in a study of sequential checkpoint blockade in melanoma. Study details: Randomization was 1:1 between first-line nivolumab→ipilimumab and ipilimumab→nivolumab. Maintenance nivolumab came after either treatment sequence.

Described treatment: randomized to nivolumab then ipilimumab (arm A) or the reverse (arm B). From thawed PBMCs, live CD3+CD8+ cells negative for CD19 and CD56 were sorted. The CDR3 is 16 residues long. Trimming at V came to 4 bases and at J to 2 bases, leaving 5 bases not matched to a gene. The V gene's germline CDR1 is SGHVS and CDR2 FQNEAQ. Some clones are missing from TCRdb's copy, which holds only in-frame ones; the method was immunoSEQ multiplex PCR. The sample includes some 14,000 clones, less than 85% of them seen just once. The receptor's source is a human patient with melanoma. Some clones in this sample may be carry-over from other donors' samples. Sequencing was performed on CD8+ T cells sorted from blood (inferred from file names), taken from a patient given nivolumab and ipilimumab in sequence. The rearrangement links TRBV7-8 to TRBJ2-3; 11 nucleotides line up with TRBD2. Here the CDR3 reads CASSSRLAGPTDTQYF. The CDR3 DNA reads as TGTGCCAGCAGCTCCAGACTAGCGGGGCCCACAGATACGCAGTATTTT.